These 7 T cell receptor beta chains share one sample of origin, sequenced in a study of T-cell reconstitution after alpha-beta-depleted transplantation in children. TCRbeta library preparation incorporated unique molecular identifiers. TCRdb independently ran MiXCR on the PCR reads; one entry per CDR3 protein. The sample includes approximately 430,000 distinct CDR3 sequences, about 16% seen only once; the top ten take 29%. The sample was PBMCs, mostly from graft donor cells, taken 360 days after TCRalphabeta/CD19-depleted stem cell transplant. Every receptor here comes from a boy under two years old who had a stem cell transplant for Wiskott-Aldrich syndrome, so the T cells may come from the graft donor.

The rearrangement links TRBV4-1 to TRBJ1-2, with a weak D call TRBD1 (5 bases). V was clipped by 3 bases and J by 3 bases, with 14 bases between them. The CDR3 is 15 residues long. The germline gives CDR1 MGHRA, CDR2 YSYEKL. The CDR3 DNA is TGCGCCAGCAGCCAGAAACCGACAGCCGACTATGGCTACACCTTC. Translation: CASSQKPTADYGYTF.

This clonotype was recorded a few times. J is TRBJ2-1 and V is TRBV6-2 or TRBV6-3; D is ambiguous. Per germline, CDR1 MNHEY and CDR2 SVGEGT. V lost 6 bases, J lost 8 bases, and 14 bases lay in between. The CDR3 contains 13 residues. CDR3 region: CASSPAEIYEQFF. CDR3 nucleotide sequence: TGTGCCAGCAGCCCCGCGGAGATATATGAGCAGTTCTTC.

This clonotype was recorded a few times. This chain joins TRBV20-1 and TRBJ2-1, with D possibly being TRBD1 or TRBD2 (5 bases each). V dropped 1 base and J dropped 0 bases, with 19 bases sitting between them. This CDR3 spans 18 amino acids. The V gene's germline CDR1 is DFQATT and CDR2 SNEGSKA (reference sequence). The CDR3 sequence: CSARGWGPPGSSYNEQFF. CDR3 nucleotides: TGCAGTGCTAGAGGGTGGGGCCCGCCGGGGAGCTCCTACAATGAGCAGTTCTTC.

Only a few counts were recorded for this clonotype. The chain is built from TRBV4-1 and TRBJ2-4; D gene uncertain. V lost 4 bases to trimming and J lost 0 bases, with 19 bases between them. Per the germline V gene, CDR1 is MGHRA and CDR2 is YSYEKL. CDR3 length: 18 amino acids. The CDR3 here is CASSPASTALLAKNIQYF. The CDR3 nucleotides read TGCGCCAGCAGCCCCGCATCGACGGCCCTACTAGCCAAAAACATTCAGTACTTC.

CDR3 DNA sequence: TGTGCCAGCAGGTGGCAGCCGAACACTGAAGCTTTCTTT. Translating it yields CASRWQPNTEAFF. This chain links TRBV6-1 with TRBJ1-1; D gene uncertain. Trimming shortened V by 6 bases and J by 1 base, and 9 bases separated the two germline ends. The CDR3 is made up of 13 amino acids. Germline CDR1 reads MNHNS; CDR2 reads SASEGT.

This clonotype was seen a handful of times. V is TRBV20-1 and J is TRBJ2-7; D tentatively fits TRBD1 or TRBD2 (5 bases each). Germline V lookup: CDR1 DFQATT, CDR2 SNEGSKA (reference sequence). Between the trimmed V and J ends, which lost 0 bases and 3 bases, there was a span of 15 bases. The CDR3 has 15 amino acids. DNA of the CDR3: TGCAGTGCTAGAGATATGAGGGAACAGGTCTACGAGCAGTACTTC. It translates to CSARDMREQVYEQYF.

The sample holds a few counts of this clonotype. CDR3 nucleotides: TGTGCCAGCAGTTTAGTGGAATTGGGGGAGACCCAGTACTTC. It is translated as CASSLVELGETQYF. This chain links TRBV12-3 or TRBV12-4 with TRBJ2-5; D remains ambiguous. V was shortened by 1 base and J by 5 bases, with 11 bases between the two germline ends. The CDR3 runs to 14 residues.